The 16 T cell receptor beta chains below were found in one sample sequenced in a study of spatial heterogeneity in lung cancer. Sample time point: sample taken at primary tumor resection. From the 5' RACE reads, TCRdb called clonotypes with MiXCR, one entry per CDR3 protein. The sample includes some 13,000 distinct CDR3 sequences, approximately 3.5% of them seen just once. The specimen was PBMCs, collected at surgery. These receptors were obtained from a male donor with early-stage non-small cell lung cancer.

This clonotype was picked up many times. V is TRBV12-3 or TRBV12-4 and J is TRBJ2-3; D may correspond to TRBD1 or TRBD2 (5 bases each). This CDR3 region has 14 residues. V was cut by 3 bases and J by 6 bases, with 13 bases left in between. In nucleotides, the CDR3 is TGTGCCAGCAGTTTTGGTGGGGCGGGTGATACGCAGTATTTT. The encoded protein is CASSFGGAGDTQYF.

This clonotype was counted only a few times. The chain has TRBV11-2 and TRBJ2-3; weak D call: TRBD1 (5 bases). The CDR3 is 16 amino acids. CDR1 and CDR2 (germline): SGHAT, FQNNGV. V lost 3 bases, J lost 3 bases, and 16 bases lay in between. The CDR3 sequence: CASSFGAPVGTDTQYF. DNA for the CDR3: TGTGCCAGCAGCTTTGGGGCGCCGGTGGGGACAGATACGCAGTATTTT.

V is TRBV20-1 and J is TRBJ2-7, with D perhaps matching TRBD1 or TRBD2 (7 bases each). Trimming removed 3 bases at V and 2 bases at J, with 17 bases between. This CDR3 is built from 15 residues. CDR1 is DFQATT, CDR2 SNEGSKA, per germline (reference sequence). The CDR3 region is CSASEGASGTYEQYF. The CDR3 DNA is TGCAGTGCTAGTGAGGGGGCTAGCGGAACCTACGAGCAGTACTTC.

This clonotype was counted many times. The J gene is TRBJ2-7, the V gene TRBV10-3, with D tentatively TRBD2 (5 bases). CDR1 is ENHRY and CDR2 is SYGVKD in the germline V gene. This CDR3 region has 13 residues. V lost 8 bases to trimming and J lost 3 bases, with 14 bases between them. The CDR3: CAIRGRLSYEQYF. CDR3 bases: TGTGCCATCCGCGGGCGGCTGAGCTACGAGCAGTACTTC.

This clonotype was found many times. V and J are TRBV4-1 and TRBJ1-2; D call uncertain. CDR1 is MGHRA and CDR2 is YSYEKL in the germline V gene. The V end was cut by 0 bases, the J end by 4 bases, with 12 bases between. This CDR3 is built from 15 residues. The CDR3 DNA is TGCGCCAGCAGCCAAGAGTTGGCCCCTGGCTATGGCTACACCTTC. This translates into CASSQELAPGYGYTF.

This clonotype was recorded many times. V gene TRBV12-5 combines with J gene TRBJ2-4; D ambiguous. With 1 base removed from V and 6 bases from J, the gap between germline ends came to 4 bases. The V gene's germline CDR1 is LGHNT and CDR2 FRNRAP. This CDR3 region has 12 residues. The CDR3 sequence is CASGLAVNIQYF. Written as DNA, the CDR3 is TGTGCTAGTGGTTTGGCGGTAAACATTCAGTACTTC.

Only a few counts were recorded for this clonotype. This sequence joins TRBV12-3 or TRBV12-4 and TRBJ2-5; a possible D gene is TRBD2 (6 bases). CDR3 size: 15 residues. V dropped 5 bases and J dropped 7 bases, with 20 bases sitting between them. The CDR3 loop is CASSPSGTLGGTQYF. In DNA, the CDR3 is TGTGCCAGCAGTCCCTCCGGGACTCTGGGGGGGACCCAGTACTTC.

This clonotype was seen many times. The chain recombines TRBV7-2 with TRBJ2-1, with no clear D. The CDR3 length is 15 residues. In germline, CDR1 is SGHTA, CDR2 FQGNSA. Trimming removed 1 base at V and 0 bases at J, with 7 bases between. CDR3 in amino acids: CASSLGASSYNEQFF. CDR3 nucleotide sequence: TGTGCCAGCAGCTTAGGGGCTAGCTCCTACAATGAGCAGTTCTTC.

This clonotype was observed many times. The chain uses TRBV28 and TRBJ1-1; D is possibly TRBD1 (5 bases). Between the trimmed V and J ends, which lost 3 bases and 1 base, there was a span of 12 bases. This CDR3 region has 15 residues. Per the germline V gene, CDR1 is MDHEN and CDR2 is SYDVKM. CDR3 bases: TGTGCCAGCAGTTTTCGGGGCCGCTCGAACACTGAAGCTTTCTTT. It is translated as CASSFRGRSNTEAFF.

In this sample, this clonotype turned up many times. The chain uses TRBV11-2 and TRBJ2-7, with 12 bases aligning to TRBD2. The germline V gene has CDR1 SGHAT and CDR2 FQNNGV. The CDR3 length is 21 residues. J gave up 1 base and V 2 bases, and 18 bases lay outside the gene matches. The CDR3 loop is CASSLWPAPEGLAGASYEQYF. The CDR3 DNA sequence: TGTGCCAGCAGCTTATGGCCAGCCCCCGAGGGACTAGCGGGTGCATCCTACGAGCAGTACTTC. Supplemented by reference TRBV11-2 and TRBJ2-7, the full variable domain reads EAGVAQSPRYKIIEKRQSVAFWCNPISGHATLYWYQQILGQGPKLLIQFQNNGVVDDSQLPKDRFSAERLKGVDSTLKIQPAKLEDSAVYLCASSLWPAPEGLAGASYEQYFGPGTRLTVT.

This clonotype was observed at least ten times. The CDR3 loop reads CASSATGNLFSNYGYTF. CDR3 nucleotide sequence: TGTGCCAGCAGCGCTACCGGGAACCTCTTTTCAAACTATGGCTACACCTTC. This sequence joins TRBV5-8 and TRBJ1-2; no definite D call. The CDR3 has 17 amino acids. Germline values: CDR1 SGHTS, CDR2 YDEGEE. Trimming removed 4 bases at V and 2 bases at J, with 21 bases between. Full variable domain (remainder filled in from reference TRBV5-8 and TRBJ1-2): EAGVTQSPTHLIKTRGQQATLRCSPISGHTSVYWYQQALGLGLQFLLWYDEGEERNRGNFPPRFSGRQFPNYSSELNVNALELEDSALYLCASSATGNLFSNYGYTFGSGTRLTVV.

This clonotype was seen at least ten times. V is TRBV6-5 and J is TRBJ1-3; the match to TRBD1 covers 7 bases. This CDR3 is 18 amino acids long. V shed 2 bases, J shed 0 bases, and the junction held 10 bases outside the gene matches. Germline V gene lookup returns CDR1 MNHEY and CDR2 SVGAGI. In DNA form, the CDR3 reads TGTGCCAGCAGTTACCGCCCGGGACAGCAGATCTCTGGAAACACCATATATTTT. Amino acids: CASSYRPGQQISGNTIYF.

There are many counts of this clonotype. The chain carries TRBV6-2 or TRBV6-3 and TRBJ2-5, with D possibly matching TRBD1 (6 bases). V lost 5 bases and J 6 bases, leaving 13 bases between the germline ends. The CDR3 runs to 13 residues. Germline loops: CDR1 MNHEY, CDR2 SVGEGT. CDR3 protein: CASSLPTGKTQYF. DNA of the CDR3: TGTGCCAGCAGTCTTCCGACAGGAAAGACCCAGTACTTC.

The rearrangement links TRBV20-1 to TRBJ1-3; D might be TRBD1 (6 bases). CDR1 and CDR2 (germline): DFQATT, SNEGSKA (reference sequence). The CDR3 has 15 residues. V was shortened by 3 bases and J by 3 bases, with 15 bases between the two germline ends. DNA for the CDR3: TGCAGTGCTAGGGGAACAGGGCCGGTTGGAAACACCATATATTTT. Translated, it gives CSARGTGPVGNTIYF.

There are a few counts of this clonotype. The CDR3 coding sequence is TGTGCCACCAGAGTGTCAGGGGCGGCCGGGGAGCTGTTTTTT. Its protein product is CATRVSGAAGELFF. This chain connects TRBV24-1 to TRBJ2-2; D may be TRBD1 (6 bases). CDR1 and CDR2 (germline): KGHDR, SFDVKD. The CDR3 consists of 14 residues. The V end was cut by 7 bases, the J end by 6 bases, with 14 bases between.

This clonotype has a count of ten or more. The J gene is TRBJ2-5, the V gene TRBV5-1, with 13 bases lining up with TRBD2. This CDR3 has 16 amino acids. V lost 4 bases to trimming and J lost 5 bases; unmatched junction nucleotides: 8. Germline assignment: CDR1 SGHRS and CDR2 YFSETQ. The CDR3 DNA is TGCGCCAGCAGCCAGGGACTAGCGGGAATGAGGGAGACCCAGTACTTC. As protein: CASSQGLAGMRETQYF.